This T cell receptor (beta chain) comes out of a study of CD4 T cells in relation to SARS-CoV-2 and coronaviruses (dated by TCRdb to 2020 to 2023). Notes on the research overall: Patient-derived lymphoblastoid cell lines were used to map the HLA restriction of shared crossreactive spike epitopes. At the level of individual TCR clonotypes, the study measured memory CD4+ T cell crossreactivity between SARS-CoV-2 spike protein and common cold coronavirus spike proteins. The Adaptive Biotechnologies TCR-sequencing kit was used to sequence samples from a few pre-COVID donors and the naive versus memory experiments, while other data came from Illumina-based sequencing. Expansion assays from other donors in the study were sequenced with a different, Illumina-based TCR-beta assay.

CD4+ T cells from unexposed donors were collected before the COVID-19 pandemic (2011-2018). Naive and memory CD4+ T cells were separated from cryopreserved PBMCs by first enriching for CD4 and then performing EasySep naive CD4+ T cell enrichment. The leukapheresis product used for the unexposed donors was purchased from a commercial source. PBMCs were isolated from leukapheresis product or whole blood by Ficoll-Paque PLUS gradient centrifugation. PBMCs were either cryopreserved at -140°C or used fresh in the expansion assay. The QIAamp Micro DNA Kit was used to extract genomic DNA from the CD4+ T cells. Uncultured naive and memory CD4+ T cell DNA received deep-resolution immunoSEQ TCR-beta sequencing. The source study handled its data this way. Preprocessing removed nonproductive sequences and CDR3s not starting with C, not ending with F or W, or shorter than 7 amino acids. Cultured and uncultured naive and memory CD4+ repertoires were searched for previously identified spike- and CEF-reactive CDR3s. Pairwise Levenshtein distance, computed with the stringdist R package after three terminal residues were trimmed from each end, was used as the measure of CDR3 homology. What TCRdb holds here is the immuneACCESS table cut down to in-frame rearrangements. Part of the clones is not present; checked against another copy, under half of the missing clones reflect an unresolved V gene, and the others are unexplained. V, J and clone size were drawn from that table, and D and trimming were deduced from the DNA. Here the sample has about 64,000 clones; less than 95% occur a single time. The ten biggest clones cover approximately 0.14% of the sample.

What the authors observed across the whole study: Significantly weaker SARS-CoV-2-driven expansion was shown by crossreactive clones than by monoreactive clones, consistent with antigenic imprinting. The study was limited by small numbers of patients and tested TCRs. Naive versus memory sequencing indicated the assay detects memory recall responses rather than primary responses primed during culture. Crossreactivity analysis centred on spike protein, so crossreactivity against other viral proteins was not assessed. No donor contributed both pre-pandemic and post-infection samples, which limited tracing the source of pre-existing responses. In about 61% of donors, memory CD4+ clonotypes turned up that crossrecognized SARS-CoV-2 and at least one common cold coronavirus spike.

From cysteine to phenylalanine, the CDR3 is 18 amino acids long. The DNA shown is the 54-base CDR3, in frame from base 1. The germline V gene supplies CDR1 KGHDR and CDR2 SFDVKD. A distance of 18 bases separates the germline ends of V and J, which lose 1 base and 1 base respectively. In the case of this clone: Its antigen is currently not known. The sample holds no much larger clone one base away, and base qualities are not on file.

Recombination linked TRBV24-1 to TRBJ2-5; the D gene is perhaps TRBD1, on 6 matching bases. This TCR derives from a human donor in good health. Specimen: naive CD4+ T cells from PBMCs. According to the study, the label for this sample's cell subset or site signals: naive CD4+ T cells isolated by negative enrichment. CDR3 reads: CATSDFSLRDTSQETQYF. At the DNA level, the sequence is TGTGCCACCAGTGATTTTAGCCTTCGGGACACAAGCCAAGAGACCCAGTACTTC.